This T cell receptor (beta chain) was sequenced in a study of breast tumors, draining lymph nodes, adjacent tissues. Germline V gives CDR1 MNHNS, CDR2 SASEGT. The CDR3 is made up of 17 amino acids. TCRdb passed the multiplex PCR reads through MiXCR, listing each CDR3 protein once. The sample includes roughly 100,000 distinct CDR3 sequences, under 40% of them seen just once. Findings and caveats of the study: Tumor T cell lymph node origin was a supported hypothesis, not proven. Compared with lymph nodes, tumors were less diverse; compared with nontumor tissue, more. Data fit most tumor T cells coming from lymph node, expanding in tumor. Compared with basal-like, luminal-like tumors shared significantly more repertoire with nontumor tissue.

Samples came from axillary lymph nodes draining the breast cancer. This clonotype was observed a few times. The antigen remains unidentified. The junction differs from germline at one of its ends, possibly a read error. The sequenced sample consisted of axillary lymph node tissue. The sequence derives from a female donor with breast cancer. Some clones in this sample may be carry-over from other donors' samples. This rearrangement joins TRBV6-1 to TRBJ1-5; D not certain. This chain's CDR3 is CASSQAFAGITNQPQHF. CDR3 nucleotides: TGTGCCAGCAGTCAAGCGTTTGCAGGAATAACCAATCAGCCCCAGCATTTT.